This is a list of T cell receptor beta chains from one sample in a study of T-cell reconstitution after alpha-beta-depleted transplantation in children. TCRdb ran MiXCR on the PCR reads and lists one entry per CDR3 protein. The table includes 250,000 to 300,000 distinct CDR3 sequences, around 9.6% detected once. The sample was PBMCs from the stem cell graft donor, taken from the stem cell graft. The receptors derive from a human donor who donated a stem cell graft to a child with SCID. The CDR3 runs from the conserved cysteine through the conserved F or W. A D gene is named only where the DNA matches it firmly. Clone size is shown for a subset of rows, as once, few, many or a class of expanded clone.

CDR3 DNA: TGTGCCAGCACTTCCCCGAGCGGGGGGGCCGATACCGGGGAGCTGTTTTTT
CDR3 protein: CASTSPSGGADTGELFF
D gene: TRBD2
J gene: TRBJ2-2
V gene: TRBV28
clone size: -

CDR3 DNA: TGTGCCAGCAGCTTGGAGGGACAGGGAACCTACGAGCAGTACTTC
CDR3 protein: CASSLEGQGTYEQYF
D gene: TRBD1
J gene: TRBJ2-7
V gene: TRBV7-9
clone size: few

CDR3 DNA: TGTGCCAGCAGCGGGTCTAGCGGGACCTACAATGAGCAGTTCTTC
CDR3 protein: CASSGSSGTYNEQFF
D gene: TRBD2
J gene: TRBJ2-1
V gene: TRBV9
clone size: few

CDR3 DNA: TGTGCCAGTTGGGACGTCACGAACACAGATACGCAGTATTTT
CDR3 protein: CASWDVTNTDTQYF
D gene: -
J gene: TRBJ2-3
V gene: TRBV19
clone size: -

CDR3 DNA: TGTGCCAGCAACCTTGTGGGCCAGGGAGCTAACTATGGCTACACCTTC
CDR3 protein: CASNLVGQGANYGYTF
D gene: -
J gene: TRBJ1-2
V gene: TRBV5-6
clone size: many

CDR3 DNA: TGTGCCAGCAGCTTACTGATGAACACTGAAGCTTTCTTT
CDR3 protein: CASSLLMNTEAFF
D gene: -
J gene: TRBJ1-1
V gene: TRBV7-9
clone size: many

CDR3 DNA: TGTGCCAGCACCGAAGGGCCGAGTGAAAAACTGTTTTTT
CDR3 protein: CASTEGPSEKLFF
D gene: -
J gene: TRBJ1-4
V gene: TRBV11-2
clone size: -

CDR3 DNA: TGCGCCAGCAGCTTGTCCGGGACAGGGGGAACCGGGGAGCTGTTTTTT
CDR3 protein: CASSLSGTGGTGELFF
D gene: TRBD1
J gene: TRBJ2-2
V gene: TRBV5-1
clone size: many

CDR3 DNA: TGTGCCAGCAGTTTTGAGGGGGTTTACGCAGATACGCAGTATTTT
CDR3 protein: CASSFEGVYADTQYF
D gene: -
J gene: TRBJ2-3
V gene: TRBV27
clone size: -

CDR3 DNA: TGTGCCATAGCCCTGGGGGGGGGGGCAAGGGGTGAGCAGTTCTTC
CDR3 protein: CAIALGGGARGEQFF
D gene: -
J gene: TRBJ2-1
V gene: TRBV10-3
clone size: -

CDR3 DNA: TGTGCCAGCCAACGTGGGACAGGCACAGATACGCAGTATTTT
CDR3 protein: CASQRGTGTDTQYF
D gene: TRBD1
J gene: TRBJ2-3
V gene: TRBV2
clone size: many

CDR3 DNA: TGTGCCAGCAGTTTAGTAGTACCCTCTGGGGCCAACGTCCTGACTTTC
CDR3 protein: CASSLVVPSGANVLTF
D gene: -
J gene: TRBJ2-6
V gene: TRBV12-3/TRBV12-4
clone size: few